The 6 T cell receptor beta chains below come from one sample, sequenced in a study of graft-versus-host responses after intestinal transplantation. Clones were sequenced by immunoSEQ multiplex PCR, and TCRdb holds only the in-frame ones, with some missing. Here the sample spans roughly 99,000 clones, around 86% being singletons. The sample consisted of PBMCs, taken 255 days after intestinal transplant. The receptors here all came from a human patient who received an intestinal transplant, so some T cells may come from the graft donor.

The CDR3: CASSGEAGTGASPLHF. The DNA for the CDR3 is TGTGCCAGCAGTGGTGAAGCCGGGACAGGGGCTTCACCCCTCCACTTT. V is TRBV6-1 and J is TRBJ1-6; TRBD1 agrees at 10 bases. There are 16 residues in the CDR3. Germline CDR1 and CDR2: MNHNS and SASEGT. The V segment lost 4 bases and the J segment 9 bases; nucleotides outside the gene matches: 9.

The chain employs TRBV28 and TRBJ2-5, with TRBD2 matching 11 bases. CDR3 length equals 18 residues. Germline V gene data show CDR1 as MDHEN and CDR2 as SYDVKM. Trimming removed 5 bases from V and 2 bases from J; junction bases left unmatched: 13. The CDR3 DNA follows: TGTGCCAGCAGTACAAGCCACTTAGCGGGAGGGCCGCAAGAGACCCAGTACTTC. Translation gives CASSTSHLAGGPQETQYF.

This clone has just a few counts. The chain has TRBV10-1 and TRBJ2-7, with TRBD2 matching 7 bases. In germline, CDR1 is WNHNN, CDR2 SYGVQD (reference sequence). V lost 4 bases to trimming and J lost 1 base; unmatched junction nucleotides: 4. The CDR3 sequence is 14 residues long. The CDR3: CASSGSGGSYEQYF. The CDR3 nucleotides read TGCGCCAGCAGTGGATCGGGGGGTTCCTACGAGCAGTACTTC.

Only a few counts were recorded for this clone. This chain uses TRBV4-2 with TRBJ1-5; 9 bases align to TRBD1. Trimming at V came to 0 bases and at J to 4 bases, leaving 13 bases not matched to a gene. This CDR3 region has 19 residues. From germline, CDR1 is LGHNA and CDR2 YNFKEQ. CDR3 region: CASSQDPFRYRGRNQPQHF. CDR3 bases: TGTGCCAGCAGCCAAGATCCCTTTCGTTACAGGGGGCGTAATCAGCCCCAGCATTTT.

This clone was detected only once. The V call is TRBV5-4, the J call TRBJ2-3, with unresolved D. This CDR3 spans 15 amino acids. V shed 2 bases and J shed 1 base, with 11 bases lying between them. The V gene's germline CDR1 is SGHNT and CDR2 YYREEE (reference sequence). CDR3 in amino acids: CASSFRSPGTDTQYF. CDR3 in DNA: TGTGCCAGCAGCTTTCGATCCCCAGGCACAGATACGCAGTATTTT.

V gene TRBV6-6 combines with J gene TRBJ1-1; TRBD1 is a possible D gene (6 bases). Trimming removed 6 bases at V and 5 bases at J, with 19 bases between. Germline-derived CDR1 and CDR2 are MNHNY and SVGAGI (reference sequence). This CDR3 comprises 15 residues. CDR3 sequence reads: CASSRGGARGTEAFF. The DNA of the CDR3 is TGTGCCAGCAGCCGGGGGGGGGCGCGAGGAACTGAAGCTTTCTTT.